These 14 T cell receptor beta chains originate from one sample sequenced in a study of immune heterogeneity within non-small cell lung tumors. For the TCR beta CDR3, multiplex PCR with 32 V and 13 J primers performed the amplification. MiXCR, applied by TCRdb to the multiplex PCR reads, yields one record per CDR3 protein. The data show roughly 3,000 distinct CDR3 sequences, approximately 48% seen once. Template material for each sample was 550 to 650 ng of bulk tumor genomic DNA. The authors collected several far-apart biopsies from each primary tumor during surgery. Newly diagnosed with untreated non-small cell lung cancer, the patients underwent curative surgery. Material for sequencing was lung tumor tissue. The receptor source for this set is an older woman with non-small cell lung cancer.

This clonotype was seen a single time. This sequence joins TRBV29-1 and TRBJ2-7; the D is unclear. CDR3 length: 14 amino acids. Germline assignment: CDR1 SQVTM and CDR2 ANQGSEA. The V gene lost 3 bases and the J gene lost 1 base, with 13 bases spanning the gap. For the CDR3, the DNA is TGCAGCGTTGATACACCAGTGACTTCCTACGAGCAGTACTTC. It codes for CSVDTPVTSYEQYF.

In this sample, this clonotype turned up once. The rearrangement uses TRBV20-1 and TRBJ2-5; 7 bases align to TRBD1. Germline V lookup: CDR1 DFQATT, CDR2 SNEGSKA (reference sequence). The V and J ends lost 4 bases and 2 bases, in that order; junction bases with no gene match: 7. This CDR3 has 14 residues. This chain's CDR3 is CSANNPTGQETQYF. The CDR3 DNA sequence: TGCAGTGCTAACAATCCGACAGGGCAAGAGACCCAGTACTTC.

The CDR3 sequence: CAWSDPGSSYEQYF. The CDR3 nucleotides are TGTGCCTGGAGTGATCCGGGGTCCTCCTACGAGCAGTACTTC. The chain is built from TRBV30 and TRBJ2-7; D is possibly TRBD2 (5 bases). There are 14 residues in the CDR3. CDR1 and CDR2 (germline): GTSNPN, SVGIG (reference sequence). V shed 1 base and J shed 0 bases, with 10 bases lying between them.

This clonotype was observed a few times. V is TRBV3-1 and J is TRBJ1-6; D is unclear. Germline V gives CDR1 LGHDT, CDR2 YNNKEL (reference sequence). The CDR3 has 15 residues. V was shortened by 4 bases and J by 6 bases, with 13 bases between the two germline ends. CDR3 region: CASSPRGSLNSPLHF. CDR3 DNA sequence: TGTGCCAGCAGCCCCCGTGGCAGCCTTAATTCACCCCTCCACTTT. The complete variable domain, with remaining parts taken from reference TRBV3-1 and TRBJ1-6, reads DTAVSQTPKYLVTQMGNDKSIKCEQNLGHDTMYWYKQDSKKFLKIMFSYNNKELIINETVPNRFSPKSPDKAHLNLHINSLELGDSAVYFCASSPRGSLNSPLHFGNGTRLTVT.

The chain is built from TRBV12-3 or TRBV12-4 and TRBJ1-5, with 8 bases identical to TRBD1. This CDR3 comprises 16 residues. V trimming: 5 bases; J trimming: 3 bases; junction bases outside the gene matches: 9. The CDR3 DNA follows: TGTGCCAGCAGTCTCTCCAGGGGGCTTTACAATCAGCCCCAGCATTTT. Its protein is CASSLSRGLYNQPQHF.

Regarding this clonotype: Germline and junction disagree at one end, which may indicate a read error. This chain links TRBV9 with TRBJ2-1; D call uncertain. CDR3 length equals 12 residues. Per germline, CDR1 SGDLS and CDR2 YYNGEE. The CDR3 DNA reads TGTGCCAGCACCGTAGCATACAATGAGCAGTTCTTC. Translated, it gives CASTVAYNEQFF.

This clonotype appeared a few times. V is TRBV30 and J is TRBJ2-1, with D possibly TRBD2 on 6 matching bases. In germline, CDR1 is GTSNPN, CDR2 SVGIG (reference sequence). The CDR3 is 14 residues long. The V gene lost 4 bases and the J gene lost 4 bases, with 14 bases spanning the gap. CDR3 sequence (DNA): TGTGCCTGGAAGGCGGGGCTGGGGTACAATGAGCAGTTCTTC. This encodes CAWKAGLGYNEQFF.

V and J are TRBV28 and TRBJ1-1; no firm D call. The germline V gene has CDR1 MDHEN and CDR2 SYDVKM. CDR3 length: 13 residues. V was cut by 7 bases and J by 1 base, with 10 bases left in between. In DNA form, the CDR3 reads TGTGCCAGCAACTCCGTAGGGAACACTGAAGCTTTCTTT. Amino acids: CASNSVGNTEAFF.

This chain uses TRBV6-6 with TRBJ2-2, with 9 bases lining up with TRBD1. Trimming took 0 bases from V and 0 from J; bases not matched to a gene: 2. The CDR3 consists of 17 residues. In germline, CDR1 is MNHNY, CDR2 SVGAGI (reference sequence). CDR3: CASSYSYRGPNTGELFF. The CDR3 DNA reads TGTGCCAGCAGTTACTCTTACAGGGGGCCGAACACCGGGGAGCTGTTTTTT.

Of note for this clonotype: Compared with germline, one end of the junction differs, possibly owing to a read error. The genes are TRBV29-1 and TRBJ2-1, with D possibly matching TRBD2 (7 bases). The CDR3 extends over 12 amino acids. The germline gives CDR1 SQVTM, CDR2 ANQGSEA. The CDR3 loop reads CSARPGGNEKFF. Written as DNA, the CDR3 is TGCAGCGCCCGCCCGGGGGGCAATGAGAAGTTCTTC.

The rearrangement links TRBV6-6 to TRBJ2-1; D uncertain. The V gene's germline CDR1 is MNHNY and CDR2 SVGAGI (reference sequence). This CDR3 has 14 amino acids. Trimming took 0 bases from V and 9 from J, leaving 12 bases between them. The CDR3 region is CASSYSVQRREQFF. The CDR3 nucleotides are TGTGCCAGCAGTTACTCGGTCCAGCGACGTGAGCAGTTCTTC.

A few counts support this clonotype. The chain employs TRBV27 and TRBJ2-7; D is perhaps TRBD2 (5 bases). Trimming took 5 bases from V and 0 from J, leaving 14 bases between them. There are 15 residues in the CDR3. CDR1 is MNHEY, CDR2 SMNVEV, per germline (reference sequence). The CDR3 protein is CASSPGLALSYEQYF. The CDR3 DNA reads TGTGCCAGCAGTCCCGGGCTAGCCCTCTCCTACGAGCAGTACTTC.

The J gene is TRBJ2-7, the V gene TRBV10-3; 7 bases are shared with TRBD1. J gave up 3 bases and V 6 bases, and 8 bases lay outside the gene matches. The germline gives CDR1 ENHRY, CDR2 SYGVKD. CDR3 size: 14 residues. CDR3 in amino acids: CAISTTGTYYEQYF. CDR3 DNA: TGTGCCATCAGCACGACAGGGACCTACTACGAGCAGTACTTC.

The gene calls are TRBV20-1 and TRBJ2-7, with TRBD1 matching 10 bases. This CDR3 contains 12 residues. V gave up 6 bases and J gave up 4 bases; unmatched junction bases: 3. The V gene's germline CDR1 is DFQATT and CDR2 SNEGSKA (reference sequence). Written as DNA, the CDR3 is TGCAGTGCGACAGGGGGCGCTTACGAGCAGTACTTC. Its protein product is CSATGGAYEQYF.